This T cell receptor (beta chain) was sequenced for a study of blood T cell repertoires in COVID-19 (dated by TCRdb to 2018 to 2020). The study in broad terms: Samples from collaborators originated in the United States, Italy and Spain and spanned both the acute and convalescent phases of COVID-19. The material from the prospective study consisted of cDNA or gDNA derived from T cells, B-cell-depleted T cells, or PBMCs. Subjects who had been exposed to COVID-19, were actively infected with it, or had recovered from it provided the deeply sampled blood TCRbeta repertoires that made up the dataset. A freely available public database, intended as a resource for researchers studying the immune response to SARS-CoV-2, is where the repertoires were released. Samples came from the ongoing ImmuneRACE study (first 160 participants) plus 1,254 subjects from 6 global collaborators. Sample metadata almost always included a de-identified subject ID, COVID-19 status, age in years and sex. Where available, HLA class I and class II types were obtained from metadata supplied by the sample provider rather than from assay-based typing. Here is what the overall study found, with its caveats: The quantity of clinical and demographic metadata differed by source and by participant and was supplied without curation.

As to this clone: No antigen is known for it. Base-call qualities are not available, and no considerably larger clone is one nucleotide away.

TCRbeta CDR3 regions were amplified from genomic DNA using the immunoSEQ Assay, a bias-controlled multiplex PCR. For the original study's pipeline: Within the assay, amplification of reference gene primers was used to estimate how many nucleated cells each sample contained. To quantify the absolute abundance of each unique TCRbeta CDR3 rearrangement, sequence reads were collapsed and filtered. For each sample, productive Simpson clonality was calculated as the square root of Simpson's diversity index across productive rearrangements. TCRdb mirrors the immuneACCESS table, restricted to in-frame sequences. Some clones are absent from its copies; in checked studies, under half trace to an unresolved V gene, and the reason for the others is unknown. V and J calls and clone size are copied from that table; D and trimming were computed from the DNA. In all, the sample holds 200,000 to 300,000 clones, and just under 90% of those were seen once. Roughly 3.7% of the sample comes from the top ten.

V loses 1 base, J loses 5 bases, and the germline ends lie 11 bases apart. The germline V gene (reference sequence) provides CDR1 SEHNR and CDR2 FQNEAQ. Counted from cysteine to phenylalanine, this CDR3 has 14 amino acids. Only the CDR3 DNA stays, 42 bases, in frame from base 1. The collaborating institutions used their own protocols to collect whole blood in K2EDTA tubes. For TCRbeta analysis, collaborator samples were shipped as frozen whole blood, as isolated PBMCs, or as DNA extracted from either sample type. The specimen sequenced was peripheral blood. The rearranged segments are TRBV7-9 and TRBJ1-2; the D gene is unclear. The sequence was obtained from a middle-aged woman with acute or convalescent COVID-19. The CDR3 here reads CASSLDDGGYGYTF. The bases read TGTGCCAGCAGCTTAGATGACGGAGGTTATGGCTACACCTTC.